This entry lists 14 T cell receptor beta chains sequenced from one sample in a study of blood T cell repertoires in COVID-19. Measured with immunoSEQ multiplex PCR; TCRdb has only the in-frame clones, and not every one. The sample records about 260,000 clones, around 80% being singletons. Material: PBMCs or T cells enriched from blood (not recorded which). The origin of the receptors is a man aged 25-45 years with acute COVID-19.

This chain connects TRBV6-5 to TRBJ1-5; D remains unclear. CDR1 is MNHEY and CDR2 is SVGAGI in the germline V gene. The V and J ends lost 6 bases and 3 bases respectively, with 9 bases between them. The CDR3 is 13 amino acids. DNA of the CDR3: TGTGCCAGCAGCGTACAGTACAATCAGCCCCAGCATTTT. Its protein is CASSVQYNQPQHF.

Here the CDR3 reads CASSSPTSYNEQFF. CDR3 DNA: TGTGCCAGCAGTTCCCCGACTAGTTACAATGAGCAGTTCTTC. This rearrangement joins TRBV6-2 or TRBV6-3 to TRBJ2-1; TRBD2 might be the D (6 bases). Germline-derived CDR1 and CDR2 are MNHEY and SVGEGT. Trimming cost V 4 bases and J 4 bases, with 11 bases left between them. The CDR3 sequence is 14 residues long.

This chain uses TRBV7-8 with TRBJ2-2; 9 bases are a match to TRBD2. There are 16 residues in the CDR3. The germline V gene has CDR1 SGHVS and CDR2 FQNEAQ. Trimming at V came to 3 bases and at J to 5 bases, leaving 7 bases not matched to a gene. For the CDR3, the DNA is TGTGCCAGCAGCTTCCCGGGACTAGCTACAACCGGGGAGCTGTTTTTT. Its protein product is CASSFPGLATTGELFF.

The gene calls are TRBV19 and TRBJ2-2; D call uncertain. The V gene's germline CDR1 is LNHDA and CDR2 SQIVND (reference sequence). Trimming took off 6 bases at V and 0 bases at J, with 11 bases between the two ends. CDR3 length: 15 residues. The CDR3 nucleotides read TGTGCCAGTAGGCCGACACCCACGAACACCGGGGAGCTGTTTTTT. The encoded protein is CASRPTPTNTGELFF.

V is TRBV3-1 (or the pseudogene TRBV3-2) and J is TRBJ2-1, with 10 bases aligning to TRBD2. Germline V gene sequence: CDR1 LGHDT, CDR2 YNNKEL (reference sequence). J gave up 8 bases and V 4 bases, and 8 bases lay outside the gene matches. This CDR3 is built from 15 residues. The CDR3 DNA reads TGTGCCAGCAGCCTCCAGCGGGGGGGCCAGGATGAGCAGTTCTTC. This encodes CASSLQRGGQDEQFF.

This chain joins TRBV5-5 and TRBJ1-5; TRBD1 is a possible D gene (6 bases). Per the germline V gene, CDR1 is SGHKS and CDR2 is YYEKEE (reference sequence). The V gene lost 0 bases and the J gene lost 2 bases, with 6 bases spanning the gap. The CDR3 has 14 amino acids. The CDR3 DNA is TGTGCCAGCAGCTTGGCAGGGGGCAATCAGCCCCAGCATTTT. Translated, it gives CASSLAGGNQPQHF.

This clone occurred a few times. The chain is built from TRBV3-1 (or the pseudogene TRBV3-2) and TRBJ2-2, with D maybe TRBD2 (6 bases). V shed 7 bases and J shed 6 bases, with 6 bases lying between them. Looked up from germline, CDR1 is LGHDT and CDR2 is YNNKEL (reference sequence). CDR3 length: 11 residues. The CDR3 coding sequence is TGTGCCAGCACGGGGGCCGGGGAGCTGTTTTTT. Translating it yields CASTGAGELFF.

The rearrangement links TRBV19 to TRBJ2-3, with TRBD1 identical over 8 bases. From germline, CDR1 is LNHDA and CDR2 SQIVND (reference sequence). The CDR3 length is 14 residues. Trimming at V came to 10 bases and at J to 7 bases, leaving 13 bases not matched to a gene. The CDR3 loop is CATRGTGRTNTQYF. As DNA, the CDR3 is TGTGCCACCAGGGGGACAGGACGCACGAATACGCAGTATTTT. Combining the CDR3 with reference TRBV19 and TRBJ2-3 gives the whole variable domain DGGITQSPKYLFRKEGQNVTLSCEQNLNHDAMYWYRQDPGQGLRLIYYSQIVNDFQKGDIAEGYSVSREKKESFPLTVTSAQKNPTAFYLCATRGTGRTNTQYFGPGTRLTVL.

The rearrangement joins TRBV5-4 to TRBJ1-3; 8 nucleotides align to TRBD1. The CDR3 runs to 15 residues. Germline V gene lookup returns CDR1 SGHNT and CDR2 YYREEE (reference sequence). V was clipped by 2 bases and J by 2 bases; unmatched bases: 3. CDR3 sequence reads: CASSFGDRPGNTIYF. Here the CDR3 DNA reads TGTGCCAGCAGCTTTGGGGACAGGCCTGGAAACACCATATATTTT.

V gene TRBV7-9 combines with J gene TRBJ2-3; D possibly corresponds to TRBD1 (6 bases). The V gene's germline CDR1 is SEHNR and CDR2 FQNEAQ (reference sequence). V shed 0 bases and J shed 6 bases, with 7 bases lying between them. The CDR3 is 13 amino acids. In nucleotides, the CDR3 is TGTGCCAGCAGCTTAGCGGGGGCTGATACGCAGTATTTT. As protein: CASSLAGADTQYF.

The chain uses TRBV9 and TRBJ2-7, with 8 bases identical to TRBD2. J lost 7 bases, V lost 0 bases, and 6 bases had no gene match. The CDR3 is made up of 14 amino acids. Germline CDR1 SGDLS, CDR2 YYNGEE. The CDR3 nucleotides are TGTGCCAGCAGCGTAGGGCCTAGCGGGCGGGAGCAGTACGTC. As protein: CASSVGPSGREQYV.

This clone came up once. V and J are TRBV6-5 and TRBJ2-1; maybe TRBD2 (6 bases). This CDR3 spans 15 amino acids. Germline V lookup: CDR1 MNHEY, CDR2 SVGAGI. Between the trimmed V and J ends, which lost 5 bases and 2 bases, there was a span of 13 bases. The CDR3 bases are TGTGCCAGCAGTCCGATAGCGGTCACCTACAATGAGCAGTTCTTC. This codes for CASSPIAVTYNEQFF.

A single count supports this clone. DNA for the CDR3: TGCGCCAGCAGCTTGTGGAGGGGGCAAGGTGAAGCTTTCTTT. Translating it yields CASSLWRGQGEAFF. The J gene is TRBJ1-1, the V gene TRBV5-1, with 7 bases fitting TRBD1. The V gene's germline CDR1 is SGHRS and CDR2 YFSETQ. CDR3 length equals 14 residues. J was trimmed by 7 bases and V by 1 base; bases with no gene match: 7.

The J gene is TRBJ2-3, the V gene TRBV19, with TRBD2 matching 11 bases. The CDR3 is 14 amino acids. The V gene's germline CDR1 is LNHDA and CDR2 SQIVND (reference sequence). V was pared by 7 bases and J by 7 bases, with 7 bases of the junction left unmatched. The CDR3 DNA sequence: TGTGCCAGTATAGGCCTAGCGGGAGGAAATACGCAGTATTTT. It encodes CASIGLAGGNTQYF.